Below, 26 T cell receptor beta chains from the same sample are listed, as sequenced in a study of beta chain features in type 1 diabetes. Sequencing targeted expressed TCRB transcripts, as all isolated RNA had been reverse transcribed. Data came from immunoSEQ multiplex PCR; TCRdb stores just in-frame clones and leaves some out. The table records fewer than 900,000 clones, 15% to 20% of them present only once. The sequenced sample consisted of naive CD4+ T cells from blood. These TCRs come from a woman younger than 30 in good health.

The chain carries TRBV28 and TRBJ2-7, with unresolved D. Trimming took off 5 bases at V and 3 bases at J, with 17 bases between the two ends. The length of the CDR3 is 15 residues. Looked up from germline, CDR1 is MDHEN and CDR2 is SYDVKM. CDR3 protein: CASSPATERSYEQYF. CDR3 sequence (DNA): TGTGCCAGCAGTCCCGCGACCGAGAGGAGCTACGAGCAGTACTTC.

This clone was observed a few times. In DNA, the CDR3 is TGCGCCAGCATCCCCCAGGGGTCTTACGAGCAGTACTTC. Translation: CASIPQGSYEQYF. This chain links TRBV10-1 with TRBJ2-7, with D perhaps TRBD1 (6 bases). V lost 7 bases and J lost 4, with 14 bases in between. This CDR3 contains 13 residues. Looked up from germline, CDR1 is WNHNN and CDR2 is SYGVQD (reference sequence).

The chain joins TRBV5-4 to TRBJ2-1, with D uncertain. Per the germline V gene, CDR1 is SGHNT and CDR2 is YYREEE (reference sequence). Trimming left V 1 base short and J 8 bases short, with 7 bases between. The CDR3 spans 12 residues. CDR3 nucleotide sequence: TGTGCCAGCAGCTTGCTGCTGGATGAGCAGTTCTTC. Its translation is CASSLLLDEQFF.

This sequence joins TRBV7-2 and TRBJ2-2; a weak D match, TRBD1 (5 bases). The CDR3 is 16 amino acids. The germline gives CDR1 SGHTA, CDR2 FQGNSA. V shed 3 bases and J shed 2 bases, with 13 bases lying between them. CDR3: CASSFYRFLNTGELFF. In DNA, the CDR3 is TGTGCCAGCAGCTTCTACAGGTTTTTAAACACCGGGGAGCTGTTTTTT.

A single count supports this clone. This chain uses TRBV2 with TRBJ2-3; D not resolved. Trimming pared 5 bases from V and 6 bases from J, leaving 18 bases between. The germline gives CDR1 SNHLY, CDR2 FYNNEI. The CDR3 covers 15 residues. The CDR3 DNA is TGTGCCAGCAGTCTACCTACGGGCGACGCCGATACGCAGTATTTT. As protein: CASSLPTGDADTQYF.

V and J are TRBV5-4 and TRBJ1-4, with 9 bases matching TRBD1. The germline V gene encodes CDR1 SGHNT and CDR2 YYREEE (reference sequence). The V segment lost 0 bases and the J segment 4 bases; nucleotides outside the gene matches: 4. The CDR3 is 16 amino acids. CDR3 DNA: TGTGCCAGCAGCTTGGGGGACAGGGCCGGTAATGAAAAACTGTTTTTT. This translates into CASSLGDRAGNEKLFF.

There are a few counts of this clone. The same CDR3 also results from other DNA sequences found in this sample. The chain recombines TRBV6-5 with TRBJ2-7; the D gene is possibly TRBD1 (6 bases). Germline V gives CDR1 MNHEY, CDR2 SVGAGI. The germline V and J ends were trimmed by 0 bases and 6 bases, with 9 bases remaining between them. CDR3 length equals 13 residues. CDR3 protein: CASSYSGRGEQYF. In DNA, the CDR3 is TGTGCCAGCAGTTACTCCGGCAGGGGCGAGCAGTACTTC.

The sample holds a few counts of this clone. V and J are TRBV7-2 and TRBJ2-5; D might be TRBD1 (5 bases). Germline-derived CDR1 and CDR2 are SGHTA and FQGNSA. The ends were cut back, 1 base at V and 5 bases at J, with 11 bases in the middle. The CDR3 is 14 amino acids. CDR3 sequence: CASSLEGLEETQYF. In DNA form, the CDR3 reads TGTGCCAGCAGCTTAGAGGGGCTTGAGGAGACCCAGTACTTC.

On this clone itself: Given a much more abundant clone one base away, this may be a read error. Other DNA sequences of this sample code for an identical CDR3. CDR3 DNA: TGTGCCAGCAGCTCGGGACAGGGGAATGAAAAACTGTTTTTT. Amino acid sequence: CASSSGQGNEKLFF. This rearrangement joins TRBV28 to TRBJ1-4; 10 bases map to TRBD1. V trimming: 6 bases; J trimming: 5 bases; junction bases outside the gene matches: 3. In germline, CDR1 is MDHEN, CDR2 SYDVKM. This CDR3 has 14 amino acids.

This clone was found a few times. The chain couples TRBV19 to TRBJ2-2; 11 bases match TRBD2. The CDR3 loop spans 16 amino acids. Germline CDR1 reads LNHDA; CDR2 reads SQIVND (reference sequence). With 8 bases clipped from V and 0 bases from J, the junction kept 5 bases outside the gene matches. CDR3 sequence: CASRLAGGPNTGELFF. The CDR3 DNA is TGTGCCAGTCGGCTAGCGGGAGGCCCGAACACCGGGGAGCTGTTTTTT.

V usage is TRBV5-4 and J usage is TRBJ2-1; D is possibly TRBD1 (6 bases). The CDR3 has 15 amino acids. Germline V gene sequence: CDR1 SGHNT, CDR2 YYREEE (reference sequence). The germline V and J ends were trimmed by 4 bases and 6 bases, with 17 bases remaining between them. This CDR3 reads CASSKDRNQFNEQFF. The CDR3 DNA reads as TGTGCCAGCAGCAAAGACAGGAACCAGTTCAATGAGCAGTTCTTC. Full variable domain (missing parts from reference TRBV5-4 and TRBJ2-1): ETGVTQSPTHLIKTRGQQVTLRCSSQSGHNTVSWYQQALGQGPQFIFQYYREEENGRGNFPPRFSGLQFPNYSSELNVNALELDDSALYLCASSKDRNQFNEQFFGPGTRLTVL.

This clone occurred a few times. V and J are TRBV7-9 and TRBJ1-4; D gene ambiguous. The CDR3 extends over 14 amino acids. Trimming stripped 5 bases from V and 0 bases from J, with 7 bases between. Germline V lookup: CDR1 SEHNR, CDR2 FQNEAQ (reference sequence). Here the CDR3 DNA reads TGTGCCAGCAGCCAACCTGCAACTAATGAAAAACTGTTTTTT. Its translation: CASSQPATNEKLFF.

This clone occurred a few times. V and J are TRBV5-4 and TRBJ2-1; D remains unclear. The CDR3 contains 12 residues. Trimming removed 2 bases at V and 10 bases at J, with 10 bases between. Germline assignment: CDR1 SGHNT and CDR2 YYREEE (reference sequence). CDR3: CASSFSLGEQFF. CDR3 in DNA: TGTGCCAGCAGCTTTAGCCTCGGGGAGCAGTTCTTC.

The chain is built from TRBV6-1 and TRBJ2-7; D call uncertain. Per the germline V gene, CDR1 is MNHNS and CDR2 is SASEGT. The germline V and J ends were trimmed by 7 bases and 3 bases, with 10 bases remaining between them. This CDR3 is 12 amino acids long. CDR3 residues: CASMGTNYEQYF. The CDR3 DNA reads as TGTGCCAGCATGGGAACTAACTACGAGCAGTACTTC.

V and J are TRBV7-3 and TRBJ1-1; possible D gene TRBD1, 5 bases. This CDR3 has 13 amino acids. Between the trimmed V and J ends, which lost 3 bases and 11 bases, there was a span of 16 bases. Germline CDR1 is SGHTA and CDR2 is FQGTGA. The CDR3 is CASSFSQGTPAFF. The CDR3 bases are TGTGCCAGCAGCTTTTCCCAGGGTACCCCGGCTTTCTTT.

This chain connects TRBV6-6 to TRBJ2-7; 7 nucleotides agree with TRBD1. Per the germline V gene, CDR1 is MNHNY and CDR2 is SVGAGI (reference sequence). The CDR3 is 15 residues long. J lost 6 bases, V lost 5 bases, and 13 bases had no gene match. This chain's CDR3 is CASSGDRPTTSEQYF. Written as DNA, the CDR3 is TGTGCCAGCAGTGGGGACAGACCAACAACAAGCGAGCAGTACTTC.

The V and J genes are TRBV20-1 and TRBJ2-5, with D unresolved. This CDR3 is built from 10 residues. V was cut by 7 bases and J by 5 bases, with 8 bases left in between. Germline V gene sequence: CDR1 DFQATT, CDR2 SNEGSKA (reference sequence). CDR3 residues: CSVLGETQYF. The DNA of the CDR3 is TGCAGTGTTTTGGGGGAGACCCAGTACTTC.

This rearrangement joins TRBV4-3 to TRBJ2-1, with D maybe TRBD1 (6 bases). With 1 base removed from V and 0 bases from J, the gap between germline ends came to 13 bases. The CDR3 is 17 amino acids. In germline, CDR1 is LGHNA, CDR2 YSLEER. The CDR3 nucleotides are TGCGCCAGCAGCCAAGTTCAGGGGCGGAGCTCCTACAATGAGCAGTTCTTC. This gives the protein CASSQVQGRSSYNEQFF.

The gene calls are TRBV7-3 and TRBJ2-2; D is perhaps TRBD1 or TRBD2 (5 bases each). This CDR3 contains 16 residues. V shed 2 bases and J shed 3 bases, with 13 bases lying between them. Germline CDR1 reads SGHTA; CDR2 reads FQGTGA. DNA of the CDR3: TGTGCCAGCAGCTTACCCCAGGGCGGGCACACCGGGGAGCTGTTTTTT. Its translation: CASSLPQGGHTGELFF.

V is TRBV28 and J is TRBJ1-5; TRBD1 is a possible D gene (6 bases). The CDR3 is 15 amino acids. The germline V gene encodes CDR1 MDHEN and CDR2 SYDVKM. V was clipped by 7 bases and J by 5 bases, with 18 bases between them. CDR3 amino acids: CASTSPTGPHQPQHF. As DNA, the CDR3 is TGTGCCAGCACAAGCCCGACAGGTCCGCATCAGCCCCAGCATTTT.

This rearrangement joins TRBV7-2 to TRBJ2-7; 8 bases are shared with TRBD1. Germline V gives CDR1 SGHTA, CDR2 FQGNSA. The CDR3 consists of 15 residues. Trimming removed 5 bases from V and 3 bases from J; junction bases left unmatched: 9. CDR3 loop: CASSTSGQGRYEQYF. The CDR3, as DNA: TGTGCCAGCAGCACCTCCGGACAGGGTCGCTACGAGCAGTACTTC.

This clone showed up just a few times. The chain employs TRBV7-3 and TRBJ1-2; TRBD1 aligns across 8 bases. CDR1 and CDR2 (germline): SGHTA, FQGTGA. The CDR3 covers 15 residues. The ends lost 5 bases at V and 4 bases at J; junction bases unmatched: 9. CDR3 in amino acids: CASSPMAGGGYGYTF. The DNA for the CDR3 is TGTGCCAGCAGCCCAATGGCAGGGGGCGGCTATGGCTACACCTTC.

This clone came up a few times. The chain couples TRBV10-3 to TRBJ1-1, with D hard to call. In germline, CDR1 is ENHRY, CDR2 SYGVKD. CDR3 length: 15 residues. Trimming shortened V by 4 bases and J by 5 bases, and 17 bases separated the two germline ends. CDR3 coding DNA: TGTGCCATCAGTGGGTCTTGGGAACTTGGGACTGAAGCTTTCTTT. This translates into CAISGSWELGTEAFF.

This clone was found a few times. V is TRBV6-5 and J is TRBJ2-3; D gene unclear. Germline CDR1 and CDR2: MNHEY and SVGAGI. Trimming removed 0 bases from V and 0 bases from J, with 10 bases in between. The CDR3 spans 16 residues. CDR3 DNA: TGTGCCAGCAGTTACTCGAATCTAGATAGCACAGATACGCAGTATTTT. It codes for CASSYSNLDSTDTQYF.

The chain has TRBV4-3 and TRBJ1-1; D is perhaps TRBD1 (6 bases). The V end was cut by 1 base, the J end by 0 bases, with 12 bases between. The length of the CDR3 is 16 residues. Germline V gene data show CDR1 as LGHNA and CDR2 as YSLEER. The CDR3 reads CASSQGQAFMNTEAFF. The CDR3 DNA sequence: TGCGCCAGCAGCCAAGGACAGGCCTTCATGAACACTGAAGCTTTCTTT.

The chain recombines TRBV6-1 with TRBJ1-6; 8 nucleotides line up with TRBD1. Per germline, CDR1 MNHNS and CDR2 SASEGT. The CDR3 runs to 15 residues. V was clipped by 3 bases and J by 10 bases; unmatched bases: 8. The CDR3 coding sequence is TGTGCCAGCAGTGACGTCAGGGGGCAAGGCTCACCCCTCCACTTT. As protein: CASSDVRGQGSPLHF.